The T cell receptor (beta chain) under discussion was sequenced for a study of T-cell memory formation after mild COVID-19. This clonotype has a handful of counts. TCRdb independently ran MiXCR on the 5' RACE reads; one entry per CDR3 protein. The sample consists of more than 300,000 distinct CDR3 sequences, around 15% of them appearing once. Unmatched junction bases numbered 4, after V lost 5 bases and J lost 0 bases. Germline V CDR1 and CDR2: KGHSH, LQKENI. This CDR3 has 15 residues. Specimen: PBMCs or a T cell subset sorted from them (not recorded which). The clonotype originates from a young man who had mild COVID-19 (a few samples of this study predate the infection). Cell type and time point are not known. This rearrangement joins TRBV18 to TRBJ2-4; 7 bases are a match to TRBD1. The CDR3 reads CASSIGQVAKNIQYF. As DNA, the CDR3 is TGTGCCAGCTCAATCGGACAGGTAGCCAAAAACATTCAGTACTTC. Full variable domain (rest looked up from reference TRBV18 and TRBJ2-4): NAGVMQNPRHLVRRRGQEARLRCSPMKGHSHVYWYRQLPEEGLKFMVYLQKENIIDESGMPKERFSAEFPKEGPSILRIQQVVRGDSAAYFCASSIGQVAKNIQYFGAGTRLSVL.